The entry that follows covers one T cell receptor (beta chain) sequence. Its target is unknown. V was clipped by 3 bases and J by 3 bases, with 6 bases between them. Germline lookup yields CDR1 LNHDA and CDR2 SQIVND (reference sequence). The CDR3 extends over 13 amino acids. The sample is drawn from a study of somatic mutations in cytotoxic T cells in rheumatoid arthritis. Regarding the study as a whole: In about an eighth of the roughly 60 patients, the largest CD8+ clone exceeded 20% of CD8+ cells. TRBV07 showed slight underrepresentation in rheumatoid arthritis patients, unadjusted for multiple comparisons.

Produced via immunoSEQ multiplex PCR; TCRdb's table is partial and in-frame only. Counted here are 25,000 to 30,000 clones, about 81% occurring once; the ten biggest clones make up roughly 5%. This clonotype originated in a man aged 45 to 65 in good health. This chain uses TRBV19 with TRBJ1-5, with D hard to call. Sample: CD8+ T cells sorted from blood. The CDR3 nucleotides are TGTGCCAGTAGTATCCGGGACAATCAGCCCCAGCATTTT. Translated, it gives CASSIRDNQPQHF. The whole variable domain, filled in from reference TRBV19 and TRBJ1-5, reads DGGITQSPKYLFRKEGQNVTLSCEQNLNHDAMYWYRQDPGQGLRLIYYSQIVNDFQKGDIAEGYSVSREKKESFPLTVTSAQKNPTAFYLCASSIRDNQPQHFGDGTRLSIL.